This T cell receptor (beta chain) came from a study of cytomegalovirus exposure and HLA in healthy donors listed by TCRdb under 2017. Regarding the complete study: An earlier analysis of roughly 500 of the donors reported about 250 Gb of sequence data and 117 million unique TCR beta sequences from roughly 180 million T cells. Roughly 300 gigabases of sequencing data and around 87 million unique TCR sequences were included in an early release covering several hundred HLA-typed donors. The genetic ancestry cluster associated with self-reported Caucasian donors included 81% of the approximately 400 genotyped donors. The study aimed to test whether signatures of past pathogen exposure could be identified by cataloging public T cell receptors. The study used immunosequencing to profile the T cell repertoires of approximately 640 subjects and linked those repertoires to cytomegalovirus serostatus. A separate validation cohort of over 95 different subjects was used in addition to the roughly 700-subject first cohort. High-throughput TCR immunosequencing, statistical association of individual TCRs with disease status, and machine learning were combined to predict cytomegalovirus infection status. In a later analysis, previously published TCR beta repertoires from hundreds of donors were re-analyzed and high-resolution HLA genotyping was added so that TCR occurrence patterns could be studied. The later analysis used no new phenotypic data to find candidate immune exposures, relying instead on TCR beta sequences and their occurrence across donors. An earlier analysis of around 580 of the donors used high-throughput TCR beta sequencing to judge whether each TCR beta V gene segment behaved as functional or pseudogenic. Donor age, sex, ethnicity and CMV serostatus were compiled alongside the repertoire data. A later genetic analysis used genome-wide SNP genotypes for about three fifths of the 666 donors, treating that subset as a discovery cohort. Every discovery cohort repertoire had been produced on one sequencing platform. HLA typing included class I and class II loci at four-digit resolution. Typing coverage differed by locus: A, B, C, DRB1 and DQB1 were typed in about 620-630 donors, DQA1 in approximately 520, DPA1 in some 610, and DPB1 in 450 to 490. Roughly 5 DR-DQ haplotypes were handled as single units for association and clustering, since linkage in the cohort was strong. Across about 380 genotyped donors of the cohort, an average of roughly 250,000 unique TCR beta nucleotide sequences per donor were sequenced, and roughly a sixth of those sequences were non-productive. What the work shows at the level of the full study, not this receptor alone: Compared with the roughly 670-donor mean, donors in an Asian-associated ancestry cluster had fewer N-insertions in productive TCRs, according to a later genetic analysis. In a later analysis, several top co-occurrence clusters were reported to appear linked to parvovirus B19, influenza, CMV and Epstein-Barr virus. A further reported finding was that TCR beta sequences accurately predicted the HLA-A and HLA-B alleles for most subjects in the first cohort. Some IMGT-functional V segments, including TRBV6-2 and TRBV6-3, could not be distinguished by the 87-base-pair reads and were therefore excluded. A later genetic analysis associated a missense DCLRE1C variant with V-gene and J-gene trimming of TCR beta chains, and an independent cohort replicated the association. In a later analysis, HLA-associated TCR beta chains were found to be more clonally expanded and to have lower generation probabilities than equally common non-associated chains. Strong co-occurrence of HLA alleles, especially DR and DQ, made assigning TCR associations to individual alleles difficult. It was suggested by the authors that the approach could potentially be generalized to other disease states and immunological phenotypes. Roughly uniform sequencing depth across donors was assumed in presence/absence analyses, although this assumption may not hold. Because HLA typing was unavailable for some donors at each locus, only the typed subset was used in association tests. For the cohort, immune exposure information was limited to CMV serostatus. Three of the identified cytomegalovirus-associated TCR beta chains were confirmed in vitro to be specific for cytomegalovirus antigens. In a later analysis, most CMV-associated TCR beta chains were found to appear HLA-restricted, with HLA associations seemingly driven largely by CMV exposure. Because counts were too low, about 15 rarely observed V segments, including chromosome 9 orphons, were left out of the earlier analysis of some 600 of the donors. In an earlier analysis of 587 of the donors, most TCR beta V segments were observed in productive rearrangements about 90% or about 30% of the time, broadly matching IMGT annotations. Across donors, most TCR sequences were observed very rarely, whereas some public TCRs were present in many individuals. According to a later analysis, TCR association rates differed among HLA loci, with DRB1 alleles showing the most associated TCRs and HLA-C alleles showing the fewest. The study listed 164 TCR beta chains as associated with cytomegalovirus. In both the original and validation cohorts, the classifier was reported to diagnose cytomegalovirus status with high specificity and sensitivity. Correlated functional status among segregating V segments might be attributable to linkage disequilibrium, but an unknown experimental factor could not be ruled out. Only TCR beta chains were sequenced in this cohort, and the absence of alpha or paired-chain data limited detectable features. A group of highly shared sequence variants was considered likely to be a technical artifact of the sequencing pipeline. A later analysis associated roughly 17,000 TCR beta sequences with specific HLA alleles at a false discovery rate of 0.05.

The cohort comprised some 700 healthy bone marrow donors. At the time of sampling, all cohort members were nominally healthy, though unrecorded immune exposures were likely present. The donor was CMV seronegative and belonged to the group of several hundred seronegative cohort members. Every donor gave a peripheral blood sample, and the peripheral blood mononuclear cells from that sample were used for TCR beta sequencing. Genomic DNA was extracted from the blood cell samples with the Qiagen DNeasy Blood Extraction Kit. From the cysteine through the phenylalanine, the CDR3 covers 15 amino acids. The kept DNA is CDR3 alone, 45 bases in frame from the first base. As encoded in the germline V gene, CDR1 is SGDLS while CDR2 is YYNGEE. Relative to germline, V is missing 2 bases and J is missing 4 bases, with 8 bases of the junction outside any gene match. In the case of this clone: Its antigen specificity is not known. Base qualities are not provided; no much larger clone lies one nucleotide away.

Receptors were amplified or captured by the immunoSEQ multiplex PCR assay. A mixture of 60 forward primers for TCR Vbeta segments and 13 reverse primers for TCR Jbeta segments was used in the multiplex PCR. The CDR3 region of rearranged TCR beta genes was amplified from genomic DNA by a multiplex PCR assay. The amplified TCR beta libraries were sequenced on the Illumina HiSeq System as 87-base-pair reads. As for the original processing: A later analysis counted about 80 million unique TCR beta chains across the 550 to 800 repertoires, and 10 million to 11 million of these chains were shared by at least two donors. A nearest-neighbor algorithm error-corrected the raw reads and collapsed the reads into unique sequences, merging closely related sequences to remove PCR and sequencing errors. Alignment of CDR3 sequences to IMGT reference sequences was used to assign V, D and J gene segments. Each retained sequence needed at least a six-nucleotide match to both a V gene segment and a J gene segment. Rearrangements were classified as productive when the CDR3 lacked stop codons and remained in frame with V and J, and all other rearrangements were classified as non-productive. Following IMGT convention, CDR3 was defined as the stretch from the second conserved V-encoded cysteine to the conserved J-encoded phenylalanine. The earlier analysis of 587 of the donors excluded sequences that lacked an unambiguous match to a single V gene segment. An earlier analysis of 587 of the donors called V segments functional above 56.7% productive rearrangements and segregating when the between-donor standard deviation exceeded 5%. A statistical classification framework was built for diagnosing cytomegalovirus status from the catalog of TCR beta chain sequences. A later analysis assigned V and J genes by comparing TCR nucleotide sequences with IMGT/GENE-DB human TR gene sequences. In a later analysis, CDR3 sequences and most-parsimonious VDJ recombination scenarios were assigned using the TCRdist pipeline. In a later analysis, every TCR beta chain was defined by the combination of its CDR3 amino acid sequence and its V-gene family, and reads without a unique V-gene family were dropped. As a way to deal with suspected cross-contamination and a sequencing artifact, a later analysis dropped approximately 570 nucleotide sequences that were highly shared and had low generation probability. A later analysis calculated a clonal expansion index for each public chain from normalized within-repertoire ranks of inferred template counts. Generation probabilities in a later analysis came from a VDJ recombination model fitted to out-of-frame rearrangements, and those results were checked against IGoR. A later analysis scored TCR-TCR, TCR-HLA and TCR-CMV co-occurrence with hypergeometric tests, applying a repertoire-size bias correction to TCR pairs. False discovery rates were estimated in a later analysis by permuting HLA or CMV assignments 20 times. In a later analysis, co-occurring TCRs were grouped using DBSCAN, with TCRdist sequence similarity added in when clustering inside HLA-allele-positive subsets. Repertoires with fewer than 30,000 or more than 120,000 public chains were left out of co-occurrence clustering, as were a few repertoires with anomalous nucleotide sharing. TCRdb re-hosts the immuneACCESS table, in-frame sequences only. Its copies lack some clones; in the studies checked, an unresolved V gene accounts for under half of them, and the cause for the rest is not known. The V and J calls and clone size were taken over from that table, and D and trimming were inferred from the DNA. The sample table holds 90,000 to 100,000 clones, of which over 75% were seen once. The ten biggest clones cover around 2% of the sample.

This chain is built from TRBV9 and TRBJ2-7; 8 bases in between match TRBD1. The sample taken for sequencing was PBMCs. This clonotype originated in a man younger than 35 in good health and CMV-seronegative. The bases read TGTGCCAGCAGCGTCGCCGGGACAGGAGTTTACGAGCAGTACTTC. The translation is CASSVAGTGVYEQYF.